This TCR beta chain was sequenced during a study of blood T cell repertoires in COVID-19. The repertoire was sequenced with immunoSEQ multiplex PCR; TCRdb's copy has only in-frame clones and lacks some. The sample yields a few hundred thousand clones, around 90% seen once. The source of this sequence is a man between 60 and 75 years old who had recovered from COVID-19. The sequencing sample was made of peripheral blood.

DNA for the CDR3: TGCGCCAGCAGCTTGAGACAGAACACTGAAGCTTTCTTT. As protein: CASSLRQNTEAFF. The V gene is TRBV5-1, the J gene TRBJ1-1; no clear D. Germline loops: CDR1 SGHRS, CDR2 YFSETQ. The CDR3 extends over 13 amino acids. V was cut by 1 base and J by 1 base, with 5 bases left in between.